This T cell receptor (beta chain) was captured in a study of Ad26.COV2.S vaccination and SARS-CoV-2 variants. The V end lost 2 bases, the J end lost 0 bases, and 11 bases lay between the germline ends. This CDR3 is 16 amino acids long. Germline CDR1 and CDR2: ENHRY and SYGVKD. Whole-study findings and limits: Possible underestimation of total T cell responses by the TCR breadth and depth analyses was noted.

TCRdb keeps only in-frame clones here, not all; method: immunoSEQ multiplex PCR. The sample has under 300,000 clones, approximately 88% seen once. This clone was observed at least ten times. Its antigen is undetermined. Noted treatment: roughly 19 received Ad26.COV2.S at low or high dose, single or two shots; about 5 received placebo; per-sample allocation not given. Sample collection was performed on day 63 after the first vaccine or placebo injection. Donor was an adult aged 18-55 years in Boston. The sequence was obtained from a person between 18 and 60 years old who received the Ad26.COV2.S COVID-19 vaccine or a placebo. The source was peripheral blood, collected in a trial of Ad26.COV2.S vaccine versus placebo. The chain has TRBV10-3 and TRBJ2-1; tentative D call: TRBD2 (6 bases). CDR3 amino acids: CAISEPRGSSYNEQFF. DNA for the CDR3: TGTGCCATCAGTGAGCCCCGGGGGAGCTCCTACAATGAGCAGTTCTTC.